Here is one T cell receptor beta chain with its context. Libraries were prepared by immunoSEQ multiplex PCR; TCRdb keeps only in-frame clonotypes and omits some of them. Of 200,000 to 300,000 clones in the sample, over 80% were seen once. This sample was taken from a study of blood T cell repertoires in COVID-19. Whole-study context: Sites in the United States, Italy and Spain provided acute and convalescent COVID-19 samples. The analysed material was cDNA or gDNA that came from T cells, B-cell-depleted T cells, or PBMCs.

This CDR3 spans 13 amino acids. Looked up from germline, CDR1 is MNHEY and CDR2 is SVGEGT. V was shortened by 6 bases and J by 2 bases, with 10 bases between the two germline ends. The receptor was derived from a man in his forties with acute or convalescent COVID-19. Sequenced: peripheral blood. The V gene is TRBV6-2 or TRBV6-3, the J gene TRBJ1-2; D uncertain. The CDR3 sequence is CASSLEVNYGYTF. The DNA for the CDR3 is TGTGCCAGCAGCTTGGAGGTAAACTATGGCTACACCTTC.